The 29 T cell receptor beta chains presented below share a single source sample, sequenced in a study of blood T cell repertoires in COVID-19 (dated by TCRdb to 2018 to 2020). Library preparation was by the immunoSEQ multiplex PCR assay. TCRdb limited this immuneACCESS table to in-frame rearrangements with V and J called. A share of clones is missing; checked studies link under half to unresolved V genes, and the rest is unexplained. The sample table records approximately 330,000 clones; around 85% of these occur just once. About 4.2% of the sample is held by the ten biggest clonotypes. Input material: PBMCs or T cells enriched from blood (not recorded which). The receptors come from a woman aged 40 to 55 with acute COVID-19.

This clone came up once. The chain has TRBV19 and TRBJ2-3, with D uncertain. CDR1 is LNHDA and CDR2 is SQIVND in the germline V gene (reference sequence). Between the trimmed V and J ends, which lost 3 bases and 0 bases, there was a span of 13 bases. The CDR3 is 16 amino acids. The DNA of the CDR3 is TGTGCCAGTAGTATTGGATCGTCGCGGAGCACAGATACGCAGTATTTT. It specifies CASSIGSSRSTDTQYF.

J is TRBJ2-5 and V is TRBV6-2 or TRBV6-3; TRBD2 matches at 13 bases. With V trimmed by 6 bases and J by 5 bases, 9 bases remained unmatched. This CDR3 spans 16 amino acids. CDR1 and CDR2 (germline): MNHEY, SVGEGT. CDR3 in amino acids: CASSPLGLAGVETQYF. For the CDR3, the DNA is TGTGCCAGCAGCCCCCTAGGACTAGCGGGAGTGGAGACCCAGTACTTC.

This CDR3 is CASSAHSGRSSSYNEQFF. The CDR3 DNA sequence: TGTGCCAGCAGTGCCCATAGCGGGAGGTCTTCCTCCTACAATGAGCAGTTCTTC. The chain employs TRBV28 and TRBJ2-1; 10 positions agree with TRBD2. The CDR3 contains 18 residues. Germline CDR1 reads MDHEN; CDR2 reads SYDVKM. J lost 0 bases, V lost 5 bases, and 10 bases had no gene match.

Here the CDR3 DNA reads TGTGCCAGCAGCTTCTTGACAGGGACGGCTGAAAAACTGTTTTTT. It codes for CASSFLTGTAEKLFF. V usage is TRBV5-5 and J usage is TRBJ1-4; 7 nucleotides line up with TRBD1. The germline CDR1 and CDR2 sequences are SGHKS and YYEKEE (reference sequence). The V segment lost 2 bases and the J segment 7 bases; nucleotides outside the gene matches: 8. The CDR3 is made up of 15 amino acids.

The gene calls are TRBV7-9 and TRBJ2-2, with 9 bases fitting TRBD1. V lost 5 bases, J lost 0 bases, and 1 base stayed unmatched. Germline V gene lookup returns CDR1 SEHNR and CDR2 FQNEAQ (reference sequence). This CDR3 contains 15 residues. The CDR3 loop is CASSRQGANTGELFF. The CDR3 DNA sequence: TGTGCCAGCAGCCGACAGGGGGCGAACACCGGGGAGCTGTTTTTT.

The chain has TRBV3-1 (or the pseudogene TRBV3-2) and TRBJ1-1; possible D gene TRBD1, 5 bases. V lost 3 bases to trimming and J lost 11 bases, with 16 bases between them. The CDR3 is 13 residues long. In germline, CDR1 is LGHDT, CDR2 YNNKEL (reference sequence). The DNA of the CDR3 is TGTGCCAGCAGCCACAATCAGGGCGTCGGGGCTTTCTTT. Translated: CASSHNQGVGAFF.

The chain uses TRBV19 and TRBJ1-2; TRBD1 matches at 7 bases. Unmatched junction bases numbered 9, after V lost 3 bases and J lost 5 bases. This CDR3 comprises 15 residues. Germline lookup yields CDR1 LNHDA and CDR2 SQIVND (reference sequence). This chain's CDR3 is CASSIGTDRQYGYTF. DNA for the CDR3: TGTGCCAGTAGTATTGGAACGGACAGGCAGTATGGCTACACCTTC.

This clone was counted a single time. The V gene is TRBV2, the J gene TRBJ2-2, with 9 nucleotides matching TRBD2. The CDR3 sequence is 15 residues long. Trimming removed 4 bases from V and 4 bases from J; junction bases left unmatched: 4. The germline V gene encodes CDR1 SNHLY and CDR2 FYNNEI. Here the CDR3 DNA reads TGTGCCAGCAGTGGTAGCGGGAGTCCCACCGGGGAGCTGTTTTTT. Translating gives CASSGSGSPTGELFF. The variable domain in full, with the rest retrieved from reference TRBV2 and TRBJ2-2, is EPEVTQTPSHQVTQMGQEVILRCVPISNHLYFYWYRQILGQKVEFLVSFYNNEISEKSEIFDDQFSVERPDGSNFTLKIRSTKLEDSAMYFCASSGSGSPTGELFFGEGSRLTVL.

The chain links TRBV7-2 to TRBJ2-2; D remains ambiguous. The CDR3 is made up of 17 amino acids. Trimming shortened V by 5 bases and J by 2 bases, and 18 bases separated the two germline ends. Germline CDR1 is SGHTA and CDR2 is FQGNSA. CDR3 coding DNA: TGTGCCAGCAGCACTCGCGCGGCCGGTGCAAACACCGGGGAGCTGTTTTTT. It translates to CASSTRAAGANTGELFF. The complete variable domain, with remaining parts taken from reference TRBV7-2 and TRBJ2-2, reads GAGVSQSPSNKVTEKGKDVELRCDPISGHTALYWYRQSLGQGLEFLIYFQGNSAPDKSGLPSDRFSAERTGGSVSTLTIQRTQQEDSAVYLCASSTRAAGANTGELFFGEGSRLTVL.

CDR3 amino acids: CASSLRTGGSGEQYF. The CDR3 DNA is TGTGCCAGCAGCTTACGGACTGGTGGTTCGGGCGAGCAGTACTTC. The chain employs TRBV9 and TRBJ2-7; D is possibly TRBD2 (5 bases). The CDR3 is made up of 15 amino acids. Germline V CDR1 and CDR2: SGDLS, YYNGEE. V lost 4 bases to trimming and J lost 6 bases, with 20 bases between them.

The chain uses TRBV9 and TRBJ2-3, with TRBD2 as a possible D gene (5 bases). CDR1 and CDR2 from the germline V gene are SGDLS and YYNGEE. CDR3 length equals 15 residues. Trimming took off 0 bases at V and 2 bases at J, with 10 bases between the two ends. CDR3 region: CASSVVSGYTDTQYF. The CDR3 region has the DNA TGTGCCAGCAGCGTAGTAAGCGGCTACACAGATACGCAGTATTTT. Full variable domain (remainder filled in from reference TRBV9 and TRBJ2-3): DSGVTQTPKHLITATGQRVTLRCSPRSGDLSVYWYQQSLDQGLQFLIQYYNGEERAKGNILERFSAQQFPDLHSELNLSSLELGDSALYFCASSVVSGYTDTQYFGPGTRLTVL.

This clone appeared a single time. J is TRBJ2-5 and V is TRBV28, with 7 bases that match TRBD1. This CDR3 region has 14 residues. CDR1 MDHEN and CDR2 SYDVKM come from the germline V gene. V was clipped by 1 base and J by 7 bases; unmatched bases: 6. CDR3 sequence (DNA): TGTGCCAGCAGTTTATTAGACAGGGAAGGGACCCAGTACTTC. The encoded protein is CASSLLDREGTQYF.

This clone has only a few counts. This chain links TRBV19 with TRBJ1-1; 8 positions agree with TRBD1. The ends lost 7 bases at V and 5 bases at J; junction bases unmatched: 9. Germline assignment: CDR1 LNHDA and CDR2 SQIVND (reference sequence). There are 14 residues in the CDR3. The CDR3 DNA reads TGTGCCAGTAACTTAAGGACAGGGAGGACTGAAGCTTTCTTT. Translating it yields CASNLRTGRTEAFF. Variable domain in full (rest from reference TRBV19 and TRBJ1-1): DGGITQSPKYLFRKEGQNVTLSCEQNLNHDAMYWYRQDPGQGLRLIYYSQIVNDFQKGDIAEGYSVSREKKESFPLTVTSAQKNPTAFYLCASNLRTGRTEAFFGQGTRLTVV.

V usage is TRBV5-6 and J usage is TRBJ1-2; no clear D. Germline V lookup: CDR1 SGHDT, CDR2 YYEEEE. V was cut by 4 bases and J by 6 bases, with 10 bases left in between. The CDR3 extends over 12 amino acids. The CDR3 bases are TGTGCCAGCAGCCAGTATAATAATGGCTACACCTTC. Its protein is CASSQYNNGYTF.

The rearrangement uses TRBV7-9 and TRBJ1-4, with D unresolved. Trimming took off 4 bases at V and 8 bases at J, with 17 bases between the two ends. The V gene's germline CDR1 is SEHNR and CDR2 FQNEAQ (reference sequence). The CDR3 totals 15 residues. CDR3 protein: CASSSRSGRQEKLFF. The CDR3 region has the DNA TGTGCCAGCAGCTCTAGGTCGGGTCGGCAAGAAAAACTGTTTTTT. Full variable domain (missing parts from reference TRBV7-9 and TRBJ1-4): DTGVSQNPRHKITKRGQNVTFRCDPISEHNRLYWYRQTLGQGPEFLTYFQNEAQLEKSRLLSDRFSAERPKGSFSTLEIQRTEQGDSAMYLCASSSRSGRQEKLFFGSGTQLSVL.

This clone has just one count. The gene calls are TRBV7-8 and TRBJ1-1, with 7 bases identical to TRBD1. This CDR3 contains 14 residues. Germline V CDR1 and CDR2: SGHVS, FQNEAQ. With V trimmed by 4 bases and J by 6 bases, 8 bases remained unmatched. Here the CDR3 DNA reads TGTGCCAGCAGCTCCCAGGGGGGTTTGGCTGAAGCTTTCTTT. It is translated as CASSSQGGLAEAFF.

CDR3 coding DNA: TGTGCCAGCAGCCCTGCCGGGACAGGGGAGGACGGGGAGCTGTTTTTT. The encoded protein is CASSPAGTGEDGELFF. The J gene is TRBJ2-2, the V gene TRBV28; 10 nucleotides align to TRBD1. J gave up 7 bases and V 6 bases, and 11 bases lay outside the gene matches. Germline V gives CDR1 MDHEN, CDR2 SYDVKM. CDR3 size: 16 residues. The full variable domain, with the rest looked up from reference TRBV28 and TRBJ2-2, is DVKVTQSSRYLVKRTGEKVFLECVQDMDHENMFWYRQDPGLGLRLIYFSYDVKMKEKGDIPEGYSVSREKKERFSLILESASTNQTSMYLCASSPAGTGEDGELFFGEGSRLTVL.

The chain couples TRBV6-5 to TRBJ1-6; 8 bases are shared with TRBD1. This CDR3 contains 12 residues. V lost 10 bases to trimming and J lost 13 bases; unmatched junction nucleotides: 9. Germline CDR1 and CDR2: MNHEY and SVGAGI. The CDR3 DNA follows: TGTGCCACCGAAGGGACAGGATTGCCCCTCCACTTT. Encoded protein: CATEGTGLPLHF.

This clone was found once. The chain links TRBV25-1 to TRBJ1-3; D gene ambiguous. This CDR3 contains 16 residues. Germline V CDR1 and CDR2: MGHDK, SYGVNS. V lost 3 bases and J 4 bases, leaving 16 bases between the germline ends. This CDR3 reads CASSDSGRSLGNTIYF. The CDR3 nucleotides read TGTGCCAGCAGTGATTCGGGGAGGTCCTTAGGAAACACCATATATTTT.

The V call is TRBV28, the J call TRBJ2-1; no definite D call. V shed 4 bases and J shed 8 bases, with 12 bases lying between them. The CDR3 consists of 13 residues. CDR1 MDHEN and CDR2 SYDVKM come from the germline V gene. This CDR3 reads CASSSIVDYEQFF. DNA for the CDR3: TGTGCCAGCAGTTCTATTGTTGACTATGAGCAGTTCTTC.

The J gene is TRBJ2-3, the V gene TRBV14; TRBD2 might be the D (5 bases). V lost 2 bases, J lost 5 bases, and 17 bases lay in between. Germline V lookup: CDR1 SGHDN, CDR2 FVKESK. CDR3 length equals 16 residues. CDR3: CASSQSDRGRLDTQYF. The CDR3 region has the DNA TGTGCCAGCAGCCAATCGGATCGAGGGCGACTAGATACGCAGTATTTT.

In DNA form, the CDR3 reads TGTGCCATCGGTGGGGACGCAAGGGCGGGGAATGAGCAGTTCTTC. This gives the protein CAIGGDARAGNEQFF. This rearrangement joins TRBV10-3 to TRBJ2-1; TRBD2 is a possible D gene (6 bases). The V gene lost 8 bases and the J gene lost 7 bases, with 21 bases spanning the gap. Germline CDR1 is ENHRY and CDR2 is SYGVKD. The CDR3 is made up of 15 amino acids.

J is TRBJ1-3 and V is TRBV10-3; the D is unclear. CDR3 size: 13 residues. V lost 2 bases and J 4 bases, leaving 6 bases between the germline ends. CDR1 and CDR2 (germline): ENHRY, SYGVKD. CDR3 sequence reads: CAISEVSGNTIYF. CDR3 sequence (DNA): TGTGCCATCAGTGAGGTTAGCGGAAACACCATATATTTT.

The chain carries TRBV5-1 and TRBJ1-2, with a tentative D call TRBD1 (6 bases). CDR1 and CDR2 from the germline V gene are SGHRS and YFSETQ. V lost 0 bases and J 4 bases, leaving 10 bases between the germline ends. The CDR3 covers 14 residues. CDR3 DNA: TGCGCCAGCAGCTTGGAGACAGGAAGCTATGGCTACACCTTC. Translated, it gives CASSLETGSYGYTF.

The rearrangement uses TRBV28 and TRBJ1-2, with a tentative D call TRBD1 (6 bases). This CDR3 region has 15 residues. The V gene's germline CDR1 is MDHEN and CDR2 SYDVKM. V lost 5 bases to trimming and J lost 3 bases, with 16 bases between them. CDR3 in DNA: TGTGCCAGCAGTGGAATTAAAGGACAGTACTATGGCTACACCTTC. This sequence encodes CASSGIKGQYYGYTF.

The gene calls are TRBV11-2 and TRBJ2-3; possibly TRBD1 for D (6 bases). The CDR3 loop spans 12 amino acids. Trimming cost V 4 bases and J 7 bases, with 9 bases left between them. Germline-derived CDR1 and CDR2 are SGHAT and FQNNGV. The CDR3 coding sequence is TGTGCCAGCAGCTGGGACATTCATACGCAGTATTTT. It encodes CASSWDIHTQYF.

The chain employs TRBV11-2 and TRBJ2-1; 12 bases agree with TRBD2. CDR3 length: 16 amino acids. The V segment lost 5 bases and the J segment 4 bases; nucleotides outside the gene matches: 6. CDR1 is SGHAT and CDR2 is FQNNGV in the germline V gene. CDR3 protein: CASSRWTSGVYNEQFF. The CDR3, as DNA: TGTGCCAGCAGCCGATGGACTAGCGGGGTGTACAATGAGCAGTTCTTC.

In this sample, this clone turned up a few times. The chain joins TRBV11-2 to TRBJ2-2; TRBD1 aligns across 11 bases. V lost 6 bases and J lost 4; bases outside the gene matches: 7. Germline V gene lookup returns CDR1 SGHAT and CDR2 FQNNGV. The CDR3 spans 16 residues. The CDR3 here is CASRKGDRGGTGELFF. CDR3 nucleotide sequence: TGTGCCAGCAGAAAGGGGGACAGGGGGGGCACCGGGGAGCTGTTTTTT. The variable domain in full, with the rest retrieved from reference TRBV11-2 and TRBJ2-2, is EAGVAQSPRYKIIEKRQSVAFWCNPISGHATLYWYQQILGQGPKLLIQFQNNGVVDDSQLPKDRFSAERLKGVDSTLKIQPAKLEDSAVYLCASRKGDRGGTGELFFGEGSRLTVL.

The count of this clone is one. It is unclear where the CDR3 begins or ends on the DNA, so no DNA is shown, and the CDR3 is as TCRdb lists it. The chain employs TRBV28 and TRBJ2-1; the D call of TRBD2 is as the table states it, not checked on the DNA. The CDR3 is 13 amino acids long, termini counted. CDR1 and CDR2 from the germline V gene are MDHEN and SYDVKM. The CDR3 reads CASSTSTYNEQFF.